Here is one T cell receptor (beta chain) with its context. Its target is unknown. A multiplex PCR was run with 60 Vbeta primers and 13 Jbeta primers. Authors' processing steps: In a later analysis, the count reached some 75 million unique TCR beta chains, with 9 million to 11 million shared. Method: immunoSEQ multiplex PCR; TCRdb's copy keeps in-frame clones and lacks some. That table supplies the V and J calls and clone size; D and trimming were determined from the DNA. In the table there are roughly 100,000 clones, more than 75% of which are singletons. This entry comes from a study of cytomegalovirus exposure and HLA in healthy donors. Study conclusions and caveats: Later on, an analysis tied 15,000 or so TCR beta sequences to HLA alleles at 0.05 false discovery rate.

CDR3 length: 14 amino acids. CDR1 and CDR2 (germline): MDHEN, SYDVKM. V was shortened by 6 bases and J by 2 bases, with 14 bases between the two germline ends. The specimen sequenced was PBMCs. The chain joins TRBV28 to TRBJ2-7, with a possible D match to TRBD1 (5 bases). This TCR was recovered from a woman under 30 in good health and CMV-seropositive. CDR3 DNA sequence: TGTGCCAGCAGCTGGTTGACAGCTACCTACGAGCAGTACTTC. It codes for CASSWLTATYEQYF.